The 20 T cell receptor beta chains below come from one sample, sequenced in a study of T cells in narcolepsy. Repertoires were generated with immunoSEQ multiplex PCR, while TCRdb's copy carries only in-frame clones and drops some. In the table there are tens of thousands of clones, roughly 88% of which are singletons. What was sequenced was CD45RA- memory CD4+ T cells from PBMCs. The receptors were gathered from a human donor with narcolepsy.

In DNA, the CDR3 is TGTGCCAGCAGCTTAGGGACAGGGATTAATTCACCCCTCCACTTT. Its translation: CASSLGTGINSPLHF. The chain employs TRBV7-2 and TRBJ1-6; 8 bases align to TRBD1. The CDR3 spans 15 residues. The junction had 2 bases not matched to a gene; V was cut back by 1 base and J by 6 bases. Germline CDR1 reads SGHTA; CDR2 reads FQGNSA.

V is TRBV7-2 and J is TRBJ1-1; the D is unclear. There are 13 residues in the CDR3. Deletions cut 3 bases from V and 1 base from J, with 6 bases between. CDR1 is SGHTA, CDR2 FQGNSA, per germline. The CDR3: CASSFNENTEAFF. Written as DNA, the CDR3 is TGTGCCAGCAGCTTTAACGAGAACACTGAAGCTTTCTTT.

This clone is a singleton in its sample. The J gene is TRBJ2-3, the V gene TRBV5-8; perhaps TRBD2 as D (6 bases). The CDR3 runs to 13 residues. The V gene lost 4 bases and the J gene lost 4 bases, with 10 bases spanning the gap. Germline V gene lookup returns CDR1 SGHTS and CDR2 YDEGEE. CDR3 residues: CASSGGTPDTQYF. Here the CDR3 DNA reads TGTGCCAGCAGCGGCGGGACCCCAGATACGCAGTATTTT. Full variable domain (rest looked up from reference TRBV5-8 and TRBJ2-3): EAGVTQSPTHLIKTRGQQATLRCSPISGHTSVYWYQQALGLGLQFLLWYDEGEERNRGNFPPRFSGRQFPNYSSELNVNALELEDSALYLCASSGGTPDTQYFGPGTRLTVL.

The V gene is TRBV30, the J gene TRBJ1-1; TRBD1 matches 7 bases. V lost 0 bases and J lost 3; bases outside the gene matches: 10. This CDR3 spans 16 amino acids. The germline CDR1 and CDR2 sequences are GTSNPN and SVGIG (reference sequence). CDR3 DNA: TGTGCCTGGAGTGTAAGGTATAGGGGGCGCGACACTGAAGCTTTCTTT. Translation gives CAWSVRYRGRDTEAFF.

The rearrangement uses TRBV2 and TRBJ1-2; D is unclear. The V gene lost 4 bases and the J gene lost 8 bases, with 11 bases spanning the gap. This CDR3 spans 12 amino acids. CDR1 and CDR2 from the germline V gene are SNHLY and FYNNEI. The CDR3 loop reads CASSVGPRGYTF. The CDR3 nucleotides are TGTGCCAGCAGTGTAGGGCCCCGAGGCTACACCTTC. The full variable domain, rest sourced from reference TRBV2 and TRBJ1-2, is EPEVTQTPSHQVTQMGQEVILRCVPISNHLYFYWYRQILGQKVEFLVSFYNNEISEKSEIFDDQFSVERPDGSNFTLKIRSTKLEDSAMYFCASSVGPRGYTFGSGTRLTVV.

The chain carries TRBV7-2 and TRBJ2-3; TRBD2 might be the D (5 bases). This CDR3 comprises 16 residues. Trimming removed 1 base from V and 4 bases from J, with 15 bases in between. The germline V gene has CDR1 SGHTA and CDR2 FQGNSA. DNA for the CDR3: TGTGCCAGCAGCTTAGTGGCCGGGGTTTTGGCAGATACGCAGTATTTT. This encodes CASSLVAGVLADTQYF. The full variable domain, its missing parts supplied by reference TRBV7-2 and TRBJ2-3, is GAGVSQSPSNKVTEKGKDVELRCDPISGHTALYWYRQSLGQGLEFLIYFQGNSAPDKSGLPSDRFSAERTGGSVSTLTIQRTQQEDSAVYLCASSLVAGVLADTQYFGPGTRLTVL.

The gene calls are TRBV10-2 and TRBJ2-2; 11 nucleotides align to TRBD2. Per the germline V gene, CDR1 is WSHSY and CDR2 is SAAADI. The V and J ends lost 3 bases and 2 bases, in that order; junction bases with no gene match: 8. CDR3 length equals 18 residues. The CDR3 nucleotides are TGCGCCAGCAGTGATTTAGCGGGAGGGGGGGTTAACACCGGGGAGCTGTTTTTT. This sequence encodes CASSDLAGGGVNTGELFF.

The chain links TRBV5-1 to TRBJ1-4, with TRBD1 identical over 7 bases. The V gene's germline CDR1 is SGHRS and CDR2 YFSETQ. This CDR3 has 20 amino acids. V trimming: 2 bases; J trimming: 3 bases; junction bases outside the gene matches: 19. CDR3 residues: CASSLPHGTASGLANEKLFF. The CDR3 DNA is TGCGCCAGCAGCTTACCCCACGGGACAGCATCTGGGCTGGCTAATGAAAAACTGTTTTTT.

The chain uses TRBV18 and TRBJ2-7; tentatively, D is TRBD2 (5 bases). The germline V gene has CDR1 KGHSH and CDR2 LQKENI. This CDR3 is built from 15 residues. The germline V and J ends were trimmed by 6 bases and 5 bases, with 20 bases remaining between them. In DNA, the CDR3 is TGTGCCAGCTCCCCCGCGGGTGGCAGGATAAACGAGCAGTACTTC. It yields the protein CASSPAGGRINEQYF.

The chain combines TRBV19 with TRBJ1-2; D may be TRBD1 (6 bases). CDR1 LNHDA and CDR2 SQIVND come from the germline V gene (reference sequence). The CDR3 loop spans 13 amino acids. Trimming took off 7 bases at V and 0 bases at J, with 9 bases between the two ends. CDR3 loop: CASIRGTNYGYTF. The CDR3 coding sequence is TGTGCCAGTATTAGGGGGACTAACTATGGCTACACCTTC. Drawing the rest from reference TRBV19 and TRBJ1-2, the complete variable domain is DGGITQSPKYLFRKEGQNVTLSCEQNLNHDAMYWYRQDPGQGLRLIYYSQIVNDFQKGDIAEGYSVSREKKESFPLTVTSAQKNPTAFYLCASIRGTNYGYTFGSGTRLTVV.

CDR3 amino acids: CASSESGRARIYNEQFF. The DNA of the CDR3 is TGTGCCAGCAGTGAATCGGGCAGGGCTCGAATTTACAATGAGCAGTTCTTC. The chain recombines TRBV6-1 with TRBJ2-1; tentatively, D is TRBD1 (5 bases). V lost 2 bases to trimming and J lost 4 bases, with 18 bases between them. The CDR3 has 17 amino acids. CDR1 is MNHNS and CDR2 is SASEGT in the germline V gene.

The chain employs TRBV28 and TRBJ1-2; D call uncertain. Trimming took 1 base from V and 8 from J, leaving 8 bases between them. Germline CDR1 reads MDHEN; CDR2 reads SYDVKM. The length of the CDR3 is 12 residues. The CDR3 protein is CASSLFTTGYTF. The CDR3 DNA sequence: TGTGCCAGCAGTTTATTCACGACCGGCTACACCTTC.

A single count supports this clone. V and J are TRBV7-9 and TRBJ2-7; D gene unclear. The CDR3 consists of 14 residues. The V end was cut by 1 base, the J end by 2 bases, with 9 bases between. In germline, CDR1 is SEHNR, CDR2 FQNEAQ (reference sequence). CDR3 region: CASSLGSRPYEQYF. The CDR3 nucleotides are TGTGCCAGCAGCTTAGGCAGTCGACCCTACGAGCAGTACTTC.

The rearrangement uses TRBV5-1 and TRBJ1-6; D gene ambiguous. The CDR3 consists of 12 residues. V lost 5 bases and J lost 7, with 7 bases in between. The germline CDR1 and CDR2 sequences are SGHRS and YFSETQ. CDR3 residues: CASRQENSPLHF. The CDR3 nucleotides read TGCGCCAGCAGACAAGAAAATTCACCCCTCCACTTT. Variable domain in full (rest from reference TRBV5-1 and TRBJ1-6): KAGVTQTPRYLIKTRGQQVTLSCSPISGHRSVSWYQQTPGQGLQFLFEYFSETQRNKGNFPGRFSGRQFSNSRSEMNVSTLELGDSALYLCASRQENSPLHFGNGTRLTVT.

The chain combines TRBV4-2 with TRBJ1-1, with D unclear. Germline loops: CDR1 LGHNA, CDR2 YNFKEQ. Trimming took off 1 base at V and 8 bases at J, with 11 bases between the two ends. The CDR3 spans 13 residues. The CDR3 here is CASSQVLGSEAFF. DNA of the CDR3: TGTGCCAGCAGCCAAGTATTAGGCTCCGAAGCTTTCTTT.

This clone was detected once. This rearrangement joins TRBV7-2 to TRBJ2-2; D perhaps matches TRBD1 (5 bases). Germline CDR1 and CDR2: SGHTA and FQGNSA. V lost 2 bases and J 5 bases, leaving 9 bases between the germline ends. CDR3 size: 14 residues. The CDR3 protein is CASSLKRGTGELFF. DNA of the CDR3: TGTGCCAGCAGCTTAAAAAGGGGTACCGGGGAGCTGTTTTTT.

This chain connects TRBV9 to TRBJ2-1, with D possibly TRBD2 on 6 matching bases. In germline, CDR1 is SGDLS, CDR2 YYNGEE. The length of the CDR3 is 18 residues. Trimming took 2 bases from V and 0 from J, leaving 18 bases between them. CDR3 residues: CASSVSLGGGRSYNEQFF. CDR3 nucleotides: TGTGCCAGCAGCGTCTCCTTGGGGGGAGGCCGCTCCTACAATGAGCAGTTCTTC.

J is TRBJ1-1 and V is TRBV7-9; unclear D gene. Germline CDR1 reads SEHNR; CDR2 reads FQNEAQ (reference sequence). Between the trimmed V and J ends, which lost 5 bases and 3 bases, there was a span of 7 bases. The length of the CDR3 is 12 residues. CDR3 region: CASSPEDTEAFF. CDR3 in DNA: TGTGCCAGCAGCCCGGAGGACACTGAAGCTTTCTTT.

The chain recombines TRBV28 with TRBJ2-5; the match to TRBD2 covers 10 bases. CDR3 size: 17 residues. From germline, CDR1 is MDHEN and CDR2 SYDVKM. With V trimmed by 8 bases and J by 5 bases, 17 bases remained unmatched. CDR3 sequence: CASSPSGGTFQWETQYF. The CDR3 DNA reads TGTGCCAGCTCCCCTAGCGGGGGCACTTTCCAGTGGGAGACCCAGTACTTC. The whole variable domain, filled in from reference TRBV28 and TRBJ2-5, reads DVKVTQSSRYLVKRTGEKVFLECVQDMDHENMFWYRQDPGLGLRLIYFSYDVKMKEKGDIPEGYSVSREKKERFSLILESASTNQTSMYLCASSPSGGTFQWETQYFGPGTRLLVL.

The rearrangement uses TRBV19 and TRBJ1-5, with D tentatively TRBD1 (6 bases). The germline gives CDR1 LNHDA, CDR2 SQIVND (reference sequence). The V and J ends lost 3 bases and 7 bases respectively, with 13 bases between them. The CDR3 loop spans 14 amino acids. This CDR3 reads CASSINRASQPQHF. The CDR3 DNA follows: TGTGCCAGTAGTATCAACAGGGCGTCCCAGCCCCAGCATTTT. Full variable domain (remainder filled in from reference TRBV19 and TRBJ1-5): DGGITQSPKYLFRKEGQNVTLSCEQNLNHDAMYWYRQDPGQGLRLIYYSQIVNDFQKGDIAEGYSVSREKKESFPLTVTSAQKNPTAFYLCASSINRASQPQHFGDGTRLSIL.